One T cell receptor beta chain is described in this entry. The investigators amplified TCR beta CDR3 regions from RNA transcripts. An initial round of RT-PCR targeting the TCR CDR3 relied on the HTBI primer set. TCRdb re-analysed the multiplex PCR reads in MiXCR, keeping a single row per CDR3 protein. The repertoire holds about 210,000 distinct CDR3 sequences, with approximately 20% as singletons. The source of the sample is a study of T cells in Graves' hyperthyroidism and ophthalmopathy. V gave up 2 bases and J gave up 4 bases, with 17 bases separating them. The CDR3 contains 17 residues. Sequencing used blood. V gene TRBV12-3 or TRBV12-4 combines with J gene TRBJ2-2; D unresolved. The clonotype comes from a man aged 35 to 55 with Graves' hyperthyroidism. In DNA form, the CDR3 reads TGTGCCAGCAGTTTAACGGCGGCAGGCTGGGGCACCGGGGAGCTGTTTTTT. Translating it yields CASSLTAAGWGTGELFF.